This is a list of T cell receptor beta chains from one sample in a study of human T cells and chemical hapten exposure. TCRdb analysed the RACE reads with MiXCR anew, one entry per CDR3 protein. The sample lists roughly 100,000 distinct CDR3 sequences, about 8.8% occurring once. Sequenced sample: whole blood. These TCRs come from a female donor in good health. Some clones in this sample may be carry-over from other donors' samples. CDR3s include the opening cysteine and the closing phenylalanine or tryptophan. D genes are given only for firm matches. A clone size is listed for some rows: how often the clone was seen (once, few, many), or a class if it is expanded.

v_call,j_call,clone_size,d_call,cdr3_nt,cdr3_aa
TRBV7-2,TRBJ2-1,.,TRBD2,TGTGCCAGCAGCCTACTAGGACTAGCGGGACTCAATGAGCAGTTCTTC,CASSLLGLAGLNEQFF
TRBV7-9,TRBJ2-2,.,TRBD2,TGTGCCAGCAGCTTTGGGCTAGCGGGCGTGTACACCGGGGAGCTGTTTTTT,CASSFGLAGVYTGELFF
TRBV5-5,TRBJ1-1,few,.,TGTGCCAGCAGCTTGTGGAGCGCCGGGAACACTGAAGCTTTCTTT,CASSLWSAGNTEAFF
TRBV7-9,TRBJ2-1,many,TRBD1,TGTGCCAGCAGGGCGGGACAGGGAAGCAATGAGCAGTTCTTC,CASRAGQGSNEQFF
TRBV5-1,TRBJ2-1,.,TRBD2,TGCGCCAGCAGCCCCGGGACTAGCGGGAGTTATGAGCAGTTCTTC,CASSPGTSGSYEQFF
TRBV28,TRBJ1-5,.,.,TGTGCCAGCAGTTTAGGGGGGGCAGGGAGCAATCAGCCCCAGCATTTT,CASSLGGAGSNQPQHF
TRBV12-5,TRBJ1-1,.,TRBD1,TGTGCTAGTGGCGGCGGGACAGGGGGCATGAACACTGAAGCTTTCTTT,CASGGGTGGMNTEAFF
TRBV27,TRBJ1-6,.,.,TGTGCCAGCAGTTTTCAGTGGCTTGCTTCACCCCTCCACTTT,CASSFQWLASPLHF
TRBV15,TRBJ2-3,.,.,TGTGCCACCAGCAAAACGCGGGGCCGCACAGATACGCAGTATTTT,CATSKTRGRTDTQYF
TRBV13,TRBJ2-5,.,TRBD2,TGTGCCAGCAGCTTACCTAGCGGGAGGCGGACCCAGTACTTC,CASSLPSGRRTQYF
TRBV15,TRBJ2-3,few,.,TGTGCCACCAGCAGAGATGATACTTTTAGCACAGATACGCAGTATTTT,CATSRDDTFSTDTQYF
TRBV10-3,TRBJ2-5,.,.,TGTGCCATCAGTGAGTCTGGGGAGACCCAGTACTTC,CAISESGETQYF
TRBV20-1,TRBJ2-7,.,TRBD1,TGCAGTGCTAGAGCTGATGGGACAGGGGGCGGGTTCTCCTACGAGCAGTACTTC,CSARADGTGGGFSYEQYF
TRBV28,TRBJ1-6,.,.,TGTGCCAGCAGTTTAAGGAGGGTTGGTTCACCCCTCCACTTT,CASSLRRVGSPLHF
TRBV14,TRBJ2-1,.,.,TGTGCCAGCAGCCGAAGTGACAATGAGCAGTTCTTC,CASSRSDNEQFF
TRBV7-2,TRBJ1-1,few,TRBD1,TGTGCCAGCACCCAGCGGACAGGGGGCGACACTGAAGCTTTCTTT,CASTQRTGGDTEAFF
TRBV7-2,TRBJ1-5,many,TRBD1,TGTGCCAGCAGCTTAAGGGGGCATCAGCCCCAGCATTTT,CASSLRGHQPQHF
TRBV20-1,TRBJ2-1,many,TRBD2,TGCAGTGCTAGGATTCGTGGCCGGGAGGCCACGAGCTCCTACAATGAGCAGTTCTTC,CSARIRGREATSSYNEQFF
TRBV28,TRBJ2-2,.,TRBD1,TGTGCCAGCAGTGGGACAGACGCGAAGAACACCGGGGAGCTGTTTTTT,CASSGTDAKNTGELFF